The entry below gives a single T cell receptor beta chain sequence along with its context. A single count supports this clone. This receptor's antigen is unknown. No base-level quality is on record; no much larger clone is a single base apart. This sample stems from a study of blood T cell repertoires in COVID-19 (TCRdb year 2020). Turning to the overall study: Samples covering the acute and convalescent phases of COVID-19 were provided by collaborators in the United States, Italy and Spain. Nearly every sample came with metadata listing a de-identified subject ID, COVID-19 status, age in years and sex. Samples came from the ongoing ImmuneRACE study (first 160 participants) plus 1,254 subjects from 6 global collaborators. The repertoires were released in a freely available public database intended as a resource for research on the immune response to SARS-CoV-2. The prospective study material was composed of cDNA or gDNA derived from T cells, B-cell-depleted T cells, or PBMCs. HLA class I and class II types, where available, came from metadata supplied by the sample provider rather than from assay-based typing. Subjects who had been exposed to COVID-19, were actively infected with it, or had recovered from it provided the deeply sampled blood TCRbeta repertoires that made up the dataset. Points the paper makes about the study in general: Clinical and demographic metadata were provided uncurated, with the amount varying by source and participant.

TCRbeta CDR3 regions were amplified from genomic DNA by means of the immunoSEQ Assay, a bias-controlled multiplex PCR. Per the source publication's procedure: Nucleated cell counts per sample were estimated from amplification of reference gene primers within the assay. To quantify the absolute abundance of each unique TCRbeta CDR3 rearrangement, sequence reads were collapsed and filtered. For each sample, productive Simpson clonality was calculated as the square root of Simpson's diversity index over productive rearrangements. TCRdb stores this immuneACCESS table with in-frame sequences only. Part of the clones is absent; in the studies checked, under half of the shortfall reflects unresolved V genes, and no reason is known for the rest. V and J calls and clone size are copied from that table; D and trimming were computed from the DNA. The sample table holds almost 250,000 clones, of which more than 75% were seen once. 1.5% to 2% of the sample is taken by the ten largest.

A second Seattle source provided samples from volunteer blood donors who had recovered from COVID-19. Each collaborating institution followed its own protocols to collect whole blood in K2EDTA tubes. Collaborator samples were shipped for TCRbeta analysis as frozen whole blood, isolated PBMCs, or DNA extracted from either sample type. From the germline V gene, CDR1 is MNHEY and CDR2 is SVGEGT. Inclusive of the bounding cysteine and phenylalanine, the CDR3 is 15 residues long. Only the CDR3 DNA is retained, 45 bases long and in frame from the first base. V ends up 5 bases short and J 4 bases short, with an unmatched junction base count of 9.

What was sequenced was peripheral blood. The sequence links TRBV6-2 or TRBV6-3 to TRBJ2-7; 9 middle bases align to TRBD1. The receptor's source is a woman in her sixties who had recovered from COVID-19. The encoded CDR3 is CASSASGTGIYEQYF. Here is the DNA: TGTGCCAGCAGTGCCTCCGGGACAGGGATATACGAGCAGTACTTC.